This TCR beta chain was captured in a study of T cells of healthy individuals. Each CDR3 protein gets one entry after TCRdb re-called the 5' RACE reads with MiXCR. The sample lists about 60,000 distinct CDR3 sequences, 15% to 20% occurring once. With 7 bases removed from V and 2 bases from J, the gap between germline ends came to 12 bases. Looked up from germline, CDR1 is KGHSY and CDR2 is FQNENV. The CDR3 is 13 residues long. This clonotype was observed many times. The TCR was taken from a human donor in good health. This sequence joins TRBV16 and TRBJ2-7; D tentatively fits TRBD1 or TRBD2 (6 bases each). CDR3 nucleotide sequence: TGTGCCAGCACCCCAGGGGAGGCCTACGAGCAGTACTTC. Protein product: CASTPGEAYEQYF.